A selection of T cell receptor beta chains follows, all from one sample in a study of T cells after yellow fever vaccination. Using its own MiXCR run on the 5' RACE reads, TCRdb lists one record per CDR3 protein. Here the sample spans hundreds of thousands of distinct CDR3 sequences, around a sixth being singletons. The input for sequencing was PBMCs, taken before the yellow fever booster vaccination. These receptors were taken from a man aged 18-30 years who received the YFV17D yellow fever vaccine. The conserved cysteine and the conserved F or W are not part of the CDR3 here. Fields, in order: CDR3 protein, J gene, V gene.

ASSLPLAGVTGELF,TRBJ2-2,TRBV5-6
ASSSRTNYGEKLF,TRBJ1-4,TRBV5-1
SVEVRLAGAGTQY,TRBJ2-5,TRBV29-1
SARGSANYGYT,TRBJ1-2,TRBV20-1
ASSVEVGETQY,TRBJ2-5,TRBV9
ASGRDRGANTEAF,TRBJ1-1,TRBV12-5
ASSAPGTGNNSPLH,TRBJ1-6,TRBV9
ASTDGGGEKLF,TRBJ1-4,TRBV6-5
AISPQAGPTGELF,TRBJ2-2,TRBV10-3
ASSVTGTPGELF,TRBJ2-2,TRBV9
ASSFLMEAEAF,TRBJ1-1,TRBV7-9
ASSLRAGVQETQY,TRBJ2-5,TRBV5-1
ASTLQGSFSNYGYT,TRBJ1-2,TRBV7-2
SARDVIGSDTQY,TRBJ2-3,TRBV20-1
ASSLDTEAASGNTIY,TRBJ1-3,TRBV5-1
ASSLGPGAETQY,TRBJ2-5,TRBV7-2
SARGAGNTIY,TRBJ1-3,TRBV20-1
ASSLDGTVENIQY,TRBJ2-4,TRBV5-1
ASSFKPGQEEKLF,TRBJ1-4,TRBV7-2
ASSLPKTGDYEQY,TRBJ2-7,TRBV12-3/TRBV12-4
ASRGTERTYEQY,TRBJ2-7,TRBV6-5
ASTHLEGAF,TRBJ1-1,TRBV12-3/TRBV12-4
SARTGGGEAF,TRBJ1-1,TRBV20-1
ASSPIGQAGYNSPLH,TRBJ1-6,TRBV3-1
ASSQVRQAAVDTIY,TRBJ1-3,TRBV4-3
ASSPPRQGRREKLF,TRBJ1-4,TRBV12-3/TRBV12-4
ASSQSGVLELTDTQY,TRBJ2-3,TRBV4-3
ASSDRTGAIDEQF,TRBJ2-1,TRBV6-4
ASSLARSSLGDTQY,TRBJ2-3,TRBV7-2
ASSFQTRLGETQY,TRBJ2-5,TRBV28
ASSLGQGDGTQY,TRBJ2-3,TRBV5-1
ASSAGTSSNQPQH,TRBJ1-5,TRBV7-8
ASSRSVTGNTIY,TRBJ1-3,TRBV7-9
ASSLSGQGAGGYT,TRBJ1-2,TRBV12-3/TRBV12-4
ATSDPSGGAVETQY,TRBJ2-5,TRBV24-1
ASATGFTDTQY,TRBJ2-3,TRBV12-3/TRBV12-4
ASSFIGQGYDNEQF,TRBJ2-1,TRBV27
ASSQADSLTEAF,TRBJ1-1,TRBV4-1
ASSLGRGTQPQH,TRBJ1-5,TRBV5-1
SVVRTGDESYEQY,TRBJ2-7,TRBV29-1
ASSYSIQLDSPYNEQF,TRBJ2-1,TRBV6-6
ASRRVPVSGGYT,TRBJ1-2,TRBV2
ASRPPPATNEKLF,TRBJ1-4,TRBV9
ASSQDFTDTQY,TRBJ2-3,TRBV4-2
ASSDLAGDTEAF,TRBJ1-1,TRBV25-1
SVVTGPSYGYT,TRBJ1-2,TRBV29-1
ASSMENGNTEAF,TRBJ1-1,TRBV5-1
ATSRLQGHGYT,TRBJ1-2,TRBV15
ASSSTGQGYGYT,TRBJ1-2,TRBV25-1
ASSSFDRDVGEAF,TRBJ1-1,TRBV12-3/TRBV12-4
ASSWWASKGNQPQH,TRBJ1-5,TRBV12-3/TRBV12-4
ASSDRPSGTDNEQF,TRBJ2-1,TRBV6-1